A selection of T cell receptor beta chains follows, all from one sample in a study of shared clonotypes between healthy human individuals. The repertoire was sequenced with immunoSEQ multiplex PCR; TCRdb's copy has only in-frame clones and lacks some. The table lists approximately 1,500,000 clones, around 98% of them singletons. Input material: naive CD4+ T cells sorted from blood. These receptors originate from a man aged 25-45 years in good health. The CDR3 runs from the conserved cysteine through the conserved F or W. Fields, in order: D gene, V gene, clone size, J gene, CDR3 DNA, CDR3 protein. A D gene is named only where the DNA matches it firmly. Not all rows give a size; the values are once, few, many and, for expanded clones, a class.

-,TRBV9,-,TRBJ1-5,TGTGCCAGCAGCGAGGGAGGATTAAATCAACCCCAGCATTTT,CASSEGGLNQPQHF
-,TRBV19,-,TRBJ1-1,TGTGCCAGTAAGGGGGGATTGAACACTGAAGCTTTCTTT,CASKGGLNTEAFF
TRBD2,TRBV14,-,TRBJ2-1,TGTGCCAGCAGCCAAGATAGTATGGTACTAGCGGATTACAATGAGCAGTTCTTC,CASSQDSMVLADYNEQFF
-,TRBV5-1,-,TRBJ2-2,TGCGCCAGCAGCTTGGGACCCAGGAACACCGGGGAGCTGTTTTTT,CASSLGPRNTGELFF
-,TRBV14,-,TRBJ2-7,TGTGCCAGCAGCCAACCCGGGACATTGCTGGTCGAGCAGTACTTC,CASSQPGTLLVEQYF
TRBD1,TRBV18,-,TRBJ1-5,TGTGCCAGCTCACTATTGGGACAGTTCAATCAGCCCCAGCATTTT,CASSLLGQFNQPQHF
-,TRBV27,-,TRBJ1-2,TGTGCCAGCAGTTTGGTCGGAAACTATGGCTACACCTTC,CASSLVGNYGYTF
-,TRBV5-6,-,TRBJ1-5,TGTGCCAGCAGCTTTTCTCGCCAGGGCAATCAGCCCCAGCATTTT,CASSFSRQGNQPQHF
-,TRBV5-1,-,TRBJ1-3,TGCGCCAGCAGCAGCCTCTGGACAAACTCTGGAAACACCATATATTTT,CASSSLWTNSGNTIYF
-,TRBV10-2,-,TRBJ2-3,TGCGCCAGCAGGGGGGACTTTCATACGCAGTATTTT,CASRGDFHTQYF
TRBD2,TRBV10-3,-,TRBJ2-5,TGTGCCATCAGTGAGCTCACTAGCGGGAGGGAGACCCAGTACTTC,CAISELTSGRETQYF
-,TRBV7-9,-,TRBJ2-7,TGTGCCAGCAGCCAAGGGGTCCGGGGCCCATCCTACGAGCAGTACTTC,CASSQGVRGPSYEQYF
TRBD2,TRBV14,-,TRBJ2-1,TGTGCCAGCAGTGCCGGGAGGGCCCCTTACAATGAGCAGTTCTTC,CASSAGRAPYNEQFF
-,TRBV11-3,once,TRBJ2-2,TGTGCCAGCAGCAAGGACGGATTAACCGGGGAGCTGTTTTTT,CASSKDGLTGELFF
-,TRBV7-9,-,TRBJ1-3,TGTGCCAGCAGCTTAGTGATGGGAAACACCATATATTTT,CASSLVMGNTIYF
TRBD2,TRBV6-1,-,TRBJ2-3,TGTGCCAGCAGGGGACTAGCGGGTAGCACAGATACGCAGTATTTT,CASRGLAGSTDTQYF
-,TRBV19,-,TRBJ2-2,TGTGCCAGTAGTACCTCAGGGAACACCGGGGAGCTGTTTTTT,CASSTSGNTGELFF
TRBD1,TRBV5-4,-,TRBJ1-1,TGTGCCAGCAGCTTGGATATAAGGGGGCGGCGCACTGAAGCTTTCTTT,CASSLDIRGRRTEAFF
TRBD2,TRBV19,-,TRBJ2-1,TGTGCCAGTAGTATACCCCCCCGACTAGCGGCCAACAATGAGCAGTTCTTC,CASSIPPRLAANNEQFF
TRBD1,TRBV19,-,TRBJ2-7,TGTGCCAGTAGTATAGACCCAGACAGGGGCGTGCAGTACTTC,CASSIDPDRGVQYF
TRBD1,TRBV11-1,-,TRBJ2-1,TGTGCCAGCAGTCGGGACAGGGTGTCCGATGAGCAGTTCTTC,CASSRDRVSDEQFF
TRBD2,TRBV7-9,-,TRBJ2-3,TGTGCCAGCAGCTGGGGACTAGCGGGATGGTTTACAGATACGCAGTATTTT,CASSWGLAGWFTDTQYF
-,TRBV7-8,-,TRBJ1-5,TGTGCCAGCAGCTTAACGACAGGTGGGCAGCCCCAGCATTTT,CASSLTTGGQPQHF
-,TRBV5-5,-,TRBJ2-7,TGTGCCAGCAGCTTGCCGGATTTAAATTCCTACGAGCAGTACTTC,CASSLPDLNSYEQYF
TRBD1,TRBV5-5,-,TRBJ2-3,TGTGCCAGCAGCTTGGATCAGGGGGCGGAAGATACGCAGTATTTT,CASSLDQGAEDTQYF
-,TRBV6-1,-,TRBJ1-1,TGTGCCAGCAGTGAGCTCCGGACTGGTGAAGCTTTCTTT,CASSELRTGEAFF
-,TRBV29-1,-,TRBJ1-1,TGCAGCGTTGGTTCAGTGAACACTGAAGCTTTCTTT,CSVGSVNTEAFF
-,TRBV10-3,-,TRBJ2-1,TGTGCCACCGGGGTGTCCTACAATGAGCAGTTCTTC,CATGVSYNEQFF
-,TRBV19,-,TRBJ2-1,TGTGCCATGGCCCAACTAGTCAATGAGCAGTTCTTC,CAMAQLVNEQFF
-,TRBV6-5,-,TRBJ2-3,TGTGCCAGCAGTTCGGGACAAGATCGCACAGATACGCAGTATTTT,CASSSGQDRTDTQYF
TRBD2,TRBV7-2,-,TRBJ2-7,TGTGCCAGCAGCTTATACCGGGGACTAGCGGGCTCCTACGAGCAGTACTTC,CASSLYRGLAGSYEQYF
-,TRBV18,-,TRBJ1-4,TGTGCCAGCTCACGGGAAGTCGTTTTTGGGAGGGCTAATGAAAAACTGTTTTTT,CASSREVVFGRANEKLFF
-,TRBV28,-,TRBJ2-3,-,CASILGQGTDTQYF
-,TRBV28,-,TRBJ1-5,TGTGCCAGCAGGGTCAGCAATCAGCCCCAGCATTTT,CASRVSNQPQHF
-,TRBV4-1,-,TRBJ2-4,TGCGCCAGCAGCTCACTGAAGGTGGGGGTTATGAACATTCAGTACTTC,CASSSLKVGVMNIQYF
TRBD2,TRBV29-1,once,TRBJ2-3,TGCAGCGTGGCCGGGACTAGAAGCACAGATACGCAGTATTTT,CSVAGTRSTDTQYF
-,TRBV29-1,-,TRBJ2-2,TGCAGCGTTGCTTGGACGGGGGCGGGCACCGGGGAGCTGTTTTTT,CSVAWTGAGTGELFF
-,TRBV4-1,-,TRBJ2-3,TGCGCCAGCAGCCAAGTCCGGACTTTCACAGATACGCAGTATTTT,CASSQVRTFTDTQYF
-,TRBV4-1,-,TRBJ1-1,TGCGCCAGCAGCCAAGTTGGAGTATCGAGGGGAGCCGAAGCTTTCTTT,CASSQVGVSRGAEAFF
TRBD1,TRBV29-1,-,TRBJ1-2,TGCAGCGTTGAGGCCCCGGGACAGATCTATGGCTACACCTTC,CSVEAPGQIYGYTF
-,TRBV6-5,-,TRBJ2-7,TGTGCCAGCAGTTACCTTAACGAGCAGTACTTC,CASSYLNEQYF
-,TRBV6-1,-,TRBJ1-5,TGTGCCAGCACCCCTACCAGGGTCGGGCAGCCCCAGCATTTT,CASTPTRVGQPQHF
-,TRBV27,-,TRBJ1-1,TGTGCCAGCAGTTTCTTAAGGGTTCAGGGGAACACTGAAGCTTTCTTT,CASSFLRVQGNTEAFF
-,TRBV29-1,-,TRBJ2-2,TGCAGCGTTGAAAAGGGTACGACCGGGGAGCTGTTTTTT,CSVEKGTTGELFF
TRBD1,TRBV18,once,TRBJ2-7,TGTGCCAGCTCAGACAGGGTGGGCTACGAGCAGTACTTC,CASSDRVGYEQYF
-,TRBV28,-,TRBJ1-1,TGTGCCAGCACCCAGGGGCAAAACACTGAAGCTTTCTTT,CASTQGQNTEAFF
-,TRBV30,-,TRBJ2-1,TGTGCCTGGAGTGTACTTTCCCCCGCAGGGCCGACATCCTACAATGAGCAGTTCTTC,CAWSVLSPAGPTSYNEQFF
-,TRBV6-5,once,TRBJ1-2,TGTGCCACCACGGGGGGCCCATCTGGCTACACCTTC,CATTGGPSGYTF
TRBD2,TRBV10-3,-,TRBJ2-5,TGTGCCATCAGTGAGTTTAGCGGGAGATGGGCTACGGAAGAGACCCAGTACTTC,CAISEFSGRWATEETQYF
TRBD2,TRBV25-1,-,TRBJ2-1,TGTGCCAGCAGTGCTTGGGGGGGGACCCGCTCCTACAATGAGCAGTTCTTC,CASSAWGGTRSYNEQFF
-,TRBV12-5,-,TRBJ2-1,TGTGCTAGTGGTTTGGTCCCATTTGGAGGGAGGGGGGTCTACAATGAGCAGTTCTTC,CASGLVPFGGRGVYNEQFF
TRBD1,TRBV9,-,TRBJ2-6,TGTGCCAGCAGCCCCGGGACAGGTACGTACTCTGGGGCCAACGTCCTGACTTTC,CASSPGTGTYSGANVLTF
-,TRBV18,once,TRBJ2-3,TGTGCCAGCTCACTAATTGCAGATACGCAGTATTTT,CASSLIADTQYF
TRBD1,TRBV9,-,TRBJ2-1,TGTGCCAGCAGCGTATCCCCCGGGACAGGGGTTGAGCAGTTCTTC,CASSVSPGTGVEQFF
-,TRBV10-2,-,TRBJ1-1,TGCGCCCCATTCCCGGCACCCATTACTGAAGCTTTCTTT,CAPFPAPITEAFF
-,TRBV12-5,-,TRBJ2-7,TGTGCTAGTCAATTACCCCCCGCTAGCGTGATATACGAGCAGTACTTC,CASQLPPASVIYEQYF
TRBD2,TRBV29-1,once,TRBJ2-2,TGCAGCGCCTCCATAGCGGGAGCGAACACCGGGGAGCTGTTTTTT,CSASIAGANTGELFF